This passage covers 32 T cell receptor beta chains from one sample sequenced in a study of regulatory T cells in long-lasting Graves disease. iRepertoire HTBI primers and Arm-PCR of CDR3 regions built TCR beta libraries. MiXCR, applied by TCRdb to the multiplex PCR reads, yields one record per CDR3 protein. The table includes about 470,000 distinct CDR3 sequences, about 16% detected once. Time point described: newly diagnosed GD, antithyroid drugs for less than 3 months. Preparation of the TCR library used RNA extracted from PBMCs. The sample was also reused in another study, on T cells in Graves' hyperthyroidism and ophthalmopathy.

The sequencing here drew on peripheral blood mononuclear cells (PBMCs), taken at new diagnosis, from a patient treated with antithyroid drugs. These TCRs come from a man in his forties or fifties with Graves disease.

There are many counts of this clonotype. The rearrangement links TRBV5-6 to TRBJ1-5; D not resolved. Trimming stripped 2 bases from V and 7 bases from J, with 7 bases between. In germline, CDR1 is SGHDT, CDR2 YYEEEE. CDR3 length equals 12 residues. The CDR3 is CASSFLGQPQHF. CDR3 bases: TGTGCCAGCAGCTTCTTAGGGCAGCCCCAGCATTTT.

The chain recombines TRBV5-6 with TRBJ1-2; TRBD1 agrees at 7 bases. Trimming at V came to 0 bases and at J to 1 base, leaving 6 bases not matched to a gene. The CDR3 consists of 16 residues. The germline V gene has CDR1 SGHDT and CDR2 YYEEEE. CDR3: CASSLGGTAGNYGYTF. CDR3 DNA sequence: TGTGCCAGCAGCTTGGGGGGGACAGCCGGTAACTATGGCTACACCTTC.

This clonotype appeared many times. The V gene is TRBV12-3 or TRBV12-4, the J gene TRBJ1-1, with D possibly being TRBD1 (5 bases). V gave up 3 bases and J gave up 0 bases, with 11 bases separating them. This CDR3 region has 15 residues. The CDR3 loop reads CASSFPGAMNTEAFF. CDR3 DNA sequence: TGTGCCAGCAGTTTCCCCGGGGCTATGAACACTGAAGCTTTCTTT.

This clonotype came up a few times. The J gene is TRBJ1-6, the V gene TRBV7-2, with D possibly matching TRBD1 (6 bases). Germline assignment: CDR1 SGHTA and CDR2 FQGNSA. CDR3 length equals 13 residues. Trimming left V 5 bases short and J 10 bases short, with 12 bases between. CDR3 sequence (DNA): TGTGCCAGCAGCCGGGCAGGGGAATCACCCCTCCACTTT. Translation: CASSRAGESPLHF.

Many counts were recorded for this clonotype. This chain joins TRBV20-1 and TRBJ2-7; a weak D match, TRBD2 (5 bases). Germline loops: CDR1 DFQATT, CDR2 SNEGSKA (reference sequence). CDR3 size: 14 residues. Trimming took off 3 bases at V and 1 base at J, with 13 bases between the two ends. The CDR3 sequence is CSASWRIKSYEQYF. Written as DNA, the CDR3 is TGCAGTGCTAGTTGGAGGATAAAATCCTACGAGCAGTACTTC.

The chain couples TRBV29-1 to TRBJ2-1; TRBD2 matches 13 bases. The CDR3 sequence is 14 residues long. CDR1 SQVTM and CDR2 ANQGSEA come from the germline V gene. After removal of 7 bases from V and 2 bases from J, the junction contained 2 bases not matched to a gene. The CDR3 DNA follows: TGCAGCGCTGGGACTAGCGGGACCTACAATGAGCAGTTCTTC. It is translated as CSAGTSGTYNEQFF.

Written as DNA, the CDR3 is TGTGCCAGCAGCGACGTCGAAGAGACCCAGTACTTC. The encoded protein is CASSDVEETQYF. V usage is TRBV9 and J usage is TRBJ2-5; D unclear. CDR3 length equals 12 residues. The ends were cut back, 3 bases at V and 3 bases at J, with 6 bases in the middle. The germline CDR1 and CDR2 sequences are SGDLS and YYNGEE.

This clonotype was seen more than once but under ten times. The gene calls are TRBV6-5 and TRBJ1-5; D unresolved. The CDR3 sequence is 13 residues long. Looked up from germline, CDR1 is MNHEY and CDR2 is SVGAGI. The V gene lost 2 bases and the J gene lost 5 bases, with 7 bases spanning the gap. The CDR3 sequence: CASSYGVDQPQHF. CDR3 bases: TGTGCCAGCAGTTACGGTGTGGATCAGCCCCAGCATTTT.

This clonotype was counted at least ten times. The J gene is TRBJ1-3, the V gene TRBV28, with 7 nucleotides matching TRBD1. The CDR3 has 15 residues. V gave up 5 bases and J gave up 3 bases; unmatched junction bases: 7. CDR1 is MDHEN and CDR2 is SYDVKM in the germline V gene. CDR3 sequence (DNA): TGTGCCAGCAGTCCCACAGGGGTCTATGGAAACACCATATATTTT. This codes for CASSPTGVYGNTIYF.

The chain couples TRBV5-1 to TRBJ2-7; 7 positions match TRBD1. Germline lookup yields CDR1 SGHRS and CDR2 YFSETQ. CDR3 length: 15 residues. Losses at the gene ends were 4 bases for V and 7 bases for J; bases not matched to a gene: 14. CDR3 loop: CASSPRPKGAGEQYF. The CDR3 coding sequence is TGCGCCAGCAGCCCCCGCCCTAAGGGGGCTGGAGAGCAGTACTTC.

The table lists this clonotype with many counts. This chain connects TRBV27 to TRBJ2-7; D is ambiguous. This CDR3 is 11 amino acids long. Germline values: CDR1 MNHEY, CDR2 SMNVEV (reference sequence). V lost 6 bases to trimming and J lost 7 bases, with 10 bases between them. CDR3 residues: CASSSIKEQYF. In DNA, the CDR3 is TGTGCCAGCAGCTCAATTAAGGAGCAGTACTTC.

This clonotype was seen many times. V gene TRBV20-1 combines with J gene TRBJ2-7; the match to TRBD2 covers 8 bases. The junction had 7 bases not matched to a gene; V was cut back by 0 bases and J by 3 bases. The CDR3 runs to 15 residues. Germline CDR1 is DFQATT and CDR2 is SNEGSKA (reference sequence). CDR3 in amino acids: CSARDKSGSIYEQYF. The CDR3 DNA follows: TGCAGTGCTAGAGATAAGAGCGGGAGTATCTACGAGCAGTACTTC.

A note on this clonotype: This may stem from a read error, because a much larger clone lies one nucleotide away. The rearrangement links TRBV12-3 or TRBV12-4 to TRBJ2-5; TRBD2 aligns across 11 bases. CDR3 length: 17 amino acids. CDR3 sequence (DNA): TGTGCCAGCAGTTTAACTAGCGGGAGTAACCCGGTAGAGACCCTGTACTTC. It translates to CASSLTSGSNPVETLYF.

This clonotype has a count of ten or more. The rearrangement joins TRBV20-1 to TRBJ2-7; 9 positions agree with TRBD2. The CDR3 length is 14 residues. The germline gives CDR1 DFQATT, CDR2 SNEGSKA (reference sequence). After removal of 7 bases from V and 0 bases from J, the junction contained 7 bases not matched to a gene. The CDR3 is CSVPPGLASYEQYF. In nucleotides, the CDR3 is TGCAGTGTACCACCGGGACTAGCCTCCTACGAGCAGTACTTC.

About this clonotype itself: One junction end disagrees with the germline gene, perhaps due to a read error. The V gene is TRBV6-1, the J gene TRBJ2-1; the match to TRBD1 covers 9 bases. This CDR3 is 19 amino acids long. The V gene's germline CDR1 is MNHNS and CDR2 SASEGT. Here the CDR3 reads CASSYSTGTGLRSYNEQVF. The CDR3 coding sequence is TGTGCCAGCAGTTACTCAACCGGGACAGGGCTGAGGTCCTACAATGAGCAGGTCTTC.

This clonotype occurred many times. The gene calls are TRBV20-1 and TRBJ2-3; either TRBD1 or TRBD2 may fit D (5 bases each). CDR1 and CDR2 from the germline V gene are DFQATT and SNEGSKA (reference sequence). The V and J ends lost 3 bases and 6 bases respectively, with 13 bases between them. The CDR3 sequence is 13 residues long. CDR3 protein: CSASLGALDTQYF. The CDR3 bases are TGCAGTGCTAGTCTCGGGGCATTGGATACGCAGTATTTT.

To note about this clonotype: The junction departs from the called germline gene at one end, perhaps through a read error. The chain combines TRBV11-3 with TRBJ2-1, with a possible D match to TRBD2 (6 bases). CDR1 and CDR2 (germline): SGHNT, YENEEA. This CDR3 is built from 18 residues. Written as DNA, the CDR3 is TGTGCCGGCAGCTCAGTGATCGGGGGATTTCTGAGCCACAATGAGCAGTTCTTC. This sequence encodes CAGSSVIGGFLSHNEQFF.

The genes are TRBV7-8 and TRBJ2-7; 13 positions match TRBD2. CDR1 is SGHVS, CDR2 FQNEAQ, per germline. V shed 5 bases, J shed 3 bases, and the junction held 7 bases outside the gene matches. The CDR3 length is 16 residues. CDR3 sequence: CASSPRTSGSFYEQYF. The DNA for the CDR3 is TGTGCCAGCAGCCCTAGGACTAGCGGGAGTTTCTACGAGCAGTACTTC.

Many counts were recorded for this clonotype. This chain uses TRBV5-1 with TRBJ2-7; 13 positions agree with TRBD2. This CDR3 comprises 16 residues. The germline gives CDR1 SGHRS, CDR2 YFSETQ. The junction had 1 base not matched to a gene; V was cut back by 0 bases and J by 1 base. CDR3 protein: CASSLGLAGGSYEQYF. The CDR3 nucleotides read TGCGCCAGCAGCTTGGGACTAGCGGGAGGTTCCTACGAGCAGTACTTC.

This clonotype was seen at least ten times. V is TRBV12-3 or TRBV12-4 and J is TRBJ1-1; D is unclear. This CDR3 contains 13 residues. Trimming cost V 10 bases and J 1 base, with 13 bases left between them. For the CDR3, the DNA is TGTGCCACCTCCCGGGTGGGGAACACTGAAGCTTTCTTT. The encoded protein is CATSRVGNTEAFF.

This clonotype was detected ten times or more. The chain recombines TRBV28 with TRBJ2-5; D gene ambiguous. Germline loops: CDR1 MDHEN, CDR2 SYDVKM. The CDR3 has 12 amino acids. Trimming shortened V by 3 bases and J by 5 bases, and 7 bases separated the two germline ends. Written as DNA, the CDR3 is TGTGCCAGCAGTTTTCAGGCGGAGACCCAGTACTTC. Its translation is CASSFQAETQYF.

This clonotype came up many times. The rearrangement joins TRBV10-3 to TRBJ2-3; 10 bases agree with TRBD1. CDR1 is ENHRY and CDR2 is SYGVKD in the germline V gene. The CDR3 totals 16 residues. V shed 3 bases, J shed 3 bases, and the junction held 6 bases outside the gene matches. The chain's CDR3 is CAISDRGTGATDTQYF. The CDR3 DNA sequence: TGTGCCATCAGTGATCGCGGGACAGGGGCGACAGATACGCAGTATTTT.

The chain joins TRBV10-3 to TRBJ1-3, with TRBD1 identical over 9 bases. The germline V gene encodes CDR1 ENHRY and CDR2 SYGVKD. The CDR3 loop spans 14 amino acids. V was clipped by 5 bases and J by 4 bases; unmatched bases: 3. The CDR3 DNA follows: TGTGCCATCAGTTCGGGACAGGGAGGAAACACCATATATTTT. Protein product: CAISSGQGGNTIYF.

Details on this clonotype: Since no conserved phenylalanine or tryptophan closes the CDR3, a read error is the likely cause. CDR3 sequence reads: CASSSTSPLHL. In nucleotides, the CDR3 is TGTGCCAGCAGTTCCACCTCACCCCTCCACCTT. This chain uses TRBV28 with TRBJ1-6; D is unclear. The germline V gene has CDR1 MDHEN and CDR2 SYDVKM. This CDR3 comprises 11 residues. Trimming took off 4 bases at V and 10 bases at J, with 5 bases between the two ends.

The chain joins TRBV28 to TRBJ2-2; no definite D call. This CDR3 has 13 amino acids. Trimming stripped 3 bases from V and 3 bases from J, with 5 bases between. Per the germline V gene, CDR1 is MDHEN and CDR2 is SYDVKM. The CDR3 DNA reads TGTGCCAGCAGTTTCGGGCACACCGGGGAGCTGTTTTTT. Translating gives CASSFGHTGELFF.

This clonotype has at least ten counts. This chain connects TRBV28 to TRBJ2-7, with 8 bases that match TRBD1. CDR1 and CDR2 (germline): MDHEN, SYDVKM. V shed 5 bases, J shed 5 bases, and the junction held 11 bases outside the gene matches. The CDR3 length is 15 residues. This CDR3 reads CASSPSRDRFHEQYF. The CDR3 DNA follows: TGTGCCAGCAGTCCCAGCCGGGACAGGTTCCACGAGCAGTACTTC.

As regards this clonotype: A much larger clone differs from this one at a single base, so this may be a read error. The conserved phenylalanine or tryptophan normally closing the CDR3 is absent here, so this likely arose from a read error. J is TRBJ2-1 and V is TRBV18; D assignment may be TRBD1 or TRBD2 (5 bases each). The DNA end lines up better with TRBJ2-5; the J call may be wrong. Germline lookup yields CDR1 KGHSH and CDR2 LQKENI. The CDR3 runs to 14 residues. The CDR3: CASSHGTAQETQYL. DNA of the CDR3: TGTGCCAGCTCCCATGGGACGGCACAAGAGACCCAGTACCTC.

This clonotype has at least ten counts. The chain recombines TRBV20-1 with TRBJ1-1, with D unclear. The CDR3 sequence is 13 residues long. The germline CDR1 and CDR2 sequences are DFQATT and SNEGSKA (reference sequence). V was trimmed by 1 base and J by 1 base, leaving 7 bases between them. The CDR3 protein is CSARVPGNTEAFF. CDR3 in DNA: TGCAGTGCTAGAGTACCGGGGAACACTGAAGCTTTCTTT.

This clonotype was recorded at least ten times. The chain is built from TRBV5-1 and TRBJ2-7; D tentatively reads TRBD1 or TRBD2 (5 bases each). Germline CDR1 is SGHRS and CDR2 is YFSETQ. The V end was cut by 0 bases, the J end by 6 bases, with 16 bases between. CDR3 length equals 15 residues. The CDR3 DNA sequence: TGCGCCAGCAGCTTGGAATGGGGGACCGCTTTCGAGCAGTACTTC. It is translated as CASSLEWGTAFEQYF.

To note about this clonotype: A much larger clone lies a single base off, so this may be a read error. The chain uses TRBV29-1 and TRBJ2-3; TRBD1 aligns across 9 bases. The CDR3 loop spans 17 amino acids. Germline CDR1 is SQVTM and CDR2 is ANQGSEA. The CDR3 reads CSVSPYPGQGRTDMQYF. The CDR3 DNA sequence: TGCAGCGTGTCACCATATCCGGGACAGGGACGCACAGATATGCAGTATTTT.

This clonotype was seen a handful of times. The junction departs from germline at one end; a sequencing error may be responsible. The DNA for the CDR3 is TGTGCCAGCAGCTACTTCTTGACTAGCGGGTTTTCCTACAATGAGCAGTTCTTC. This sequence encodes CASSYFLTSGFSYNEQFF. The J gene is TRBJ2-1, the V gene TRBV6-5; 10 positions match TRBD2. The CDR3 runs 18 residues. The V gene's germline CDR1 is MNHEY and CDR2 SVGAGI.

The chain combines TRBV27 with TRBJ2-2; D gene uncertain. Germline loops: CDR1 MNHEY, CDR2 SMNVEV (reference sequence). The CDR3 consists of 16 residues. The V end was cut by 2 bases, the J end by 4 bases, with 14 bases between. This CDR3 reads CASSLRFRSGTGELFF. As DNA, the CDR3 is TGTGCCAGCAGTTTACGTTTTCGCTCGGGCACCGGGGAGCTGTTTTTT.